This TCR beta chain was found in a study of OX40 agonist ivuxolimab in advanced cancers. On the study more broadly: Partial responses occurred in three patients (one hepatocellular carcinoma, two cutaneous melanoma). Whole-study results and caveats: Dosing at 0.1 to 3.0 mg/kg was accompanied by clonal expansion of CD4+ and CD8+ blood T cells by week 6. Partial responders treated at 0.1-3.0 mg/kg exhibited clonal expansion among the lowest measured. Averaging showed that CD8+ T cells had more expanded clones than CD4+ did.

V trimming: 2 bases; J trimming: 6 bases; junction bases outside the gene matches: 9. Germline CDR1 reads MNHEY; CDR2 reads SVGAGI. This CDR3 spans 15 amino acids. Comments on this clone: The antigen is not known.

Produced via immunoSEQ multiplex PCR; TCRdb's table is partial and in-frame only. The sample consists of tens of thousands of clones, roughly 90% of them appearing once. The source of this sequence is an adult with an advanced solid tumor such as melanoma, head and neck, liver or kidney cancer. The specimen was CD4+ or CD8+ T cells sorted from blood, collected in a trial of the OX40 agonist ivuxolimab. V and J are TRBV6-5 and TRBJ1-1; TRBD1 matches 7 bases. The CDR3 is CASSYEVGGLSEAFF. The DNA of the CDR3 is TGTGCCAGCAGTTACGAGGTAGGGGGCTTATCTGAAGCTTTCTTT.